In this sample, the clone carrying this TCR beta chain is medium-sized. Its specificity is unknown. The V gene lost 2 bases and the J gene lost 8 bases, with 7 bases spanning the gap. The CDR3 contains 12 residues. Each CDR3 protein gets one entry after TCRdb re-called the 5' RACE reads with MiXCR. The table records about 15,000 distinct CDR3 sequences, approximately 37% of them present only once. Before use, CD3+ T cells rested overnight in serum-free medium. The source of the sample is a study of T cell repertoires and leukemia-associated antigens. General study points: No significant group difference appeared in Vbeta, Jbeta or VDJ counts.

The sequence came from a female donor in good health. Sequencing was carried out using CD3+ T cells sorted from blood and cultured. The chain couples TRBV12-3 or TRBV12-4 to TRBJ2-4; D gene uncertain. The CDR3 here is CASSLRWDIQYF. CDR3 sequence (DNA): TGTGCCAGCAGTTTAAGGTGGGACATTCAGTACTTC.